This T cell receptor beta chain was obtained from a study of response to subunit inactivated influenza vaccine. Overall study results and limits: New T cells are recruited in small numbers by each seasonal influenza vaccination, according to the authors' suggestion.

Per germline, CDR1 GTSNPN and CDR2 SVGIG (reference sequence). The V gene end was trimmed by 8 bases and the J gene end by 2 bases; junction bases not matched to a gene: 5. The CDR3 length is 13 residues. This clonotype was seen only a few times. The antigen remains unidentified. TCRdb re-called the RT-PCR reads through MiXCR, storing one row per CDR3 protein. The repertoire includes about 240,000 distinct CDR3 sequences, 12% of them detected once, and about 7.8% sits in the top ten. This material consisted of non-naive T cells sorted from PBMCs, taken roughly 2 weeks before vaccination. The sequence was obtained from a man between 50 and 59 years old who received an inactivated influenza vaccine. The J gene is TRBJ2-1, the V gene TRBV30, with TRBD1 identical over 8 bases. CDR3 sequence reads: CALRTGTYNEQFF. For the CDR3, the DNA is TGTGCCCTCCGGACAGGGACCTACAATGAGCAGTTCTTC.